These T cell receptor beta chains were read from a single sample in a study of blood T cell repertoires in COVID-19. The method was immunoSEQ multiplex PCR; TCRdb's version includes in-frame clones alone and lacks a portion of them. This sample has about 58,000 clones, with about nine tenths found just once. Sequenced material: peripheral blood. The receptors here all came from a woman in her 70s with active COVID-19. The CDR3 runs from the conserved cysteine through the conserved F or W.

v_call cdr3_aa
TRBV9 CASSVTGGPETQYF
TRBV19 CASSIEGRKMNTEAFF
TRBV6-1 CASSEGHMNEQYF
TRBV6-1 CASSEEGGQGYNEQFF
TRBV28 CASSLSLVPVEQYF
TRBV4-1 CASWDSLRSEQYF
TRBV7-3 CASARSSGNTIYF
TRBV9 CASSPLDRFEQFF
TRBV6-1 CASSEGQGSGDTQYF
TRBV15 CASGTSGSSSYNEQFF
TRBV4-1 CASSQQAGSGYTF
TRBV9 CASSGLAGAGTDTQYF
TRBV24-1 CAPGPGHLNTEAFF
TRBV5-1 CASSSSGGDGYGYTF
TRBV19 CASSIGSGVSYEQYF
TRBV18 CASSPTPGTDISQPQHF